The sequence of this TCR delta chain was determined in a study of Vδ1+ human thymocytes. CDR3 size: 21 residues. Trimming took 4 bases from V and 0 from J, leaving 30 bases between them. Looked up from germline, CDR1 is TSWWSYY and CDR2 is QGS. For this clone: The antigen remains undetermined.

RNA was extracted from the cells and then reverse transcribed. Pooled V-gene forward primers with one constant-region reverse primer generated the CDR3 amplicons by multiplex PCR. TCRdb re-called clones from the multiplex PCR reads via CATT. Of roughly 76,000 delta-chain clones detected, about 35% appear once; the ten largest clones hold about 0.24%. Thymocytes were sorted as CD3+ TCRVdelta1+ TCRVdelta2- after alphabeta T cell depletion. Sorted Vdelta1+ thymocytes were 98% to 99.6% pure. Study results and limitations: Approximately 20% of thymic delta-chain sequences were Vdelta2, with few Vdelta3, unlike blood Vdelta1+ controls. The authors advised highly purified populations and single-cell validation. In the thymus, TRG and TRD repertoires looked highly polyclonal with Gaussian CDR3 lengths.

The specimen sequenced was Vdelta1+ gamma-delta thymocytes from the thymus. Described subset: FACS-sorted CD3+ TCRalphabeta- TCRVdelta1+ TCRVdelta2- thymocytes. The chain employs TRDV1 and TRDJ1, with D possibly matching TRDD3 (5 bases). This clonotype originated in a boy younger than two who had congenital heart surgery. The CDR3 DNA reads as TGTGCTCTTGGGGCATCCGGGGACGGGTGCACCCTCCACCTGTACACCGATAAACTCATCTTT. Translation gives CALGASGDGCTLHLYTDKLIF.